This T cell receptor (beta chain) was observed in a study of cytomegalovirus exposure and HLA in healthy donors. Study conclusions and caveats: The classifier reportedly diagnosed cytomegalovirus status with high specificity and sensitivity. In vitro, a few CMV-associated chains proved specific for CMV antigens. An analysis that came later showed most CMV-associated TCR beta chains appearing HLA-restricted. Rarity characterized most TCR sequences, yet some public TCRs appeared in many donors.

Primers for the PCR totalled 60 Vbeta and 13 Jbeta. Some clones are missing from TCRdb's copy, which holds only in-frame ones; the method was immunoSEQ multiplex PCR. In the table there are approximately 210,000 clones, less than 85% of which are singletons. Points on this clone: Its antigen is undetermined.

V gave up 2 bases and J gave up 6 bases, with 11 bases separating them. The germline V gene encodes CDR1 MGHRA and CDR2 YSYEKL. CDR3 length: 14 amino acids. This chain uses TRBV4-1 with TRBJ2-1; D call uncertain. This receptor was obtained from a girl under 18 in good health and CMV-seropositive. Sequenced: PBMCs. The CDR3 loop reads CASSQHSRGNEQFF. CDR3 bases: TGCGCCAGCAGCCAACACTCGAGAGGCAATGAGCAGTTCTTC.